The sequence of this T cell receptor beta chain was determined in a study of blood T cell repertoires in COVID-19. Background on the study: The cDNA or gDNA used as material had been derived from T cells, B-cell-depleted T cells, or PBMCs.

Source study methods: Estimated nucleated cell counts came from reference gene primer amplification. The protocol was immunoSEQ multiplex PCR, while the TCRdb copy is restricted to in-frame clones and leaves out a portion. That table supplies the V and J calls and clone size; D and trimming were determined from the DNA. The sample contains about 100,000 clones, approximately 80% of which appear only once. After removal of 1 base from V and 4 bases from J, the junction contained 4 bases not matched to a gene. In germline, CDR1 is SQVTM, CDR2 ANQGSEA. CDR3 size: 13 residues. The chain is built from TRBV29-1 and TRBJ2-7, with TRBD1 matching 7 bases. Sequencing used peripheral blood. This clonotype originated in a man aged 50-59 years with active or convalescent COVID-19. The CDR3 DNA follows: TGCAGCGTTGAAGGGTACAGGGGTTACGAGCAGTACTTC. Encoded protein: CSVEGYRGYEQYF.